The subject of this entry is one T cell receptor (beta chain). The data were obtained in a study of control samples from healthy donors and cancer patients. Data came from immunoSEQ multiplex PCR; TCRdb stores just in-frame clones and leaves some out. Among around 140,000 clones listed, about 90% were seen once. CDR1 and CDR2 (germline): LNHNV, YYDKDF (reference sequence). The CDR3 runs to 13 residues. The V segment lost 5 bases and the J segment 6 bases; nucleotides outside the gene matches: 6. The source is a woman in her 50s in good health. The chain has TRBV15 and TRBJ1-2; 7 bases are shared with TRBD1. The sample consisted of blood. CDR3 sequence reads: CATSGTDRNGYTF. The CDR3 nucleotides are TGTGCCACCAGCGGAACGGACAGGAATGGCTACACCTTC.